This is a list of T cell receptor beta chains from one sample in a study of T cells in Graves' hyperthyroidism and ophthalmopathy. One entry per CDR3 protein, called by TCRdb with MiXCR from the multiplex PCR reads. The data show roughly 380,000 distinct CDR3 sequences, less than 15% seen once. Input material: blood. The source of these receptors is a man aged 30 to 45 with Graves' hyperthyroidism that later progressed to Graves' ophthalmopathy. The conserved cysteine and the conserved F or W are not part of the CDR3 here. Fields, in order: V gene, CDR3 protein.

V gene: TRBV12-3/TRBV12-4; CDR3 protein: ASSIGTGGGYT
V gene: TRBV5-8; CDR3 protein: ASSRDAGTNEKLF
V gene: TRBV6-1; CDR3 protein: ASSEAGTGGSPLH
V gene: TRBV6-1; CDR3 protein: ASRDTGFGQPQH
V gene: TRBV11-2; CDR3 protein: ASSPTSGPGNTIY
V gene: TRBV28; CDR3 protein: ASSYEGRVGTQY
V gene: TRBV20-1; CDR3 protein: SAWDRGNSGYT
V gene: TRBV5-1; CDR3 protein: ASSLSTGTNSPLH
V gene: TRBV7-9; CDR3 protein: ASSLHGQGNTEAF
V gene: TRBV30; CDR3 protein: AWSVGGEQY
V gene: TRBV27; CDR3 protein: ASFSPGTSGGASGELF
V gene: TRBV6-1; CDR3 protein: ASSPKGGETQY
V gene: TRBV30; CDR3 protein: AWRAGTGATTNEKLF
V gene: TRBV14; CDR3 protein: ASSLTSGWVGGTQY
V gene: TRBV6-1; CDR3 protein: ATGQDSYEQY
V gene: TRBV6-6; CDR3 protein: ASSYSTGSGNQPQH
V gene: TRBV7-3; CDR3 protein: ASSPTGVGDTQY
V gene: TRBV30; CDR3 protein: ASGTVTDTQY
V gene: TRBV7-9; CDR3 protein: ASSLGGTGVLETQY
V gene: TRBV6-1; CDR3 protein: ASSTGSSGVLNEQF
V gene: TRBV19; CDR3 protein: ASIGTGAMGNQPQH
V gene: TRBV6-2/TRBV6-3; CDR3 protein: ASSDSRGASTDTQY
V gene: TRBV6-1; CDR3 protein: ASSGGTANYGYT
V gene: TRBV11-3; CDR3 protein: ASSLDLLDTQY
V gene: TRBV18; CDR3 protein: ASSPRPMTSSDEQY
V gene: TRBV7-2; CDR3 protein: ASSLAREGGRETQY
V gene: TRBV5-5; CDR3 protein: ASSSRGTGSGGEAF
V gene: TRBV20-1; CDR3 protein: SARRHNQPQH
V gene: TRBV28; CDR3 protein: ASSPGVRGYT